One sample yielded the 10 T cell receptor beta chains listed below, sequenced in a study of cytomegalovirus exposure and HLA in healthy donors. The protocol was immunoSEQ multiplex PCR, while the TCRdb copy is restricted to in-frame clones and leaves out a portion. The sample includes about 82,000 clones, about 95% of them seen just once. Sequencing was performed on PBMCs. These receptors were collected from a woman under 30 in good health and CMV-seronegative.

The DNA of the CDR3 is TGCGCCAGCAGCCAAGATGTTAGCGGGGGGCCGACAAGCACAGATACGCAGTATTTT. The encoded protein is CASSQDVSGGPTSTDTQYF. The chain has TRBV4-1 and TRBJ2-3; TRBD2 aligns across 10 bases. The germline gives CDR1 MGHRA, CDR2 YSYEKL. The CDR3 is 19 amino acids. After removal of 0 bases from V and 0 bases from J, the junction contained 9 bases not matched to a gene.

The chain couples TRBV6-6 to TRBJ1-2; 9 nucleotides agree with TRBD1. This CDR3 comprises 14 residues. The V segment lost 5 bases and the J segment 7 bases; nucleotides outside the gene matches: 8. Looked up from germline, CDR1 is MNHNY and CDR2 is SVGAGI (reference sequence). CDR3 sequence reads: CASSQETGGRGYTF. CDR3 nucleotide sequence: TGTGCCAGCAGTCAAGAGACAGGGGGTCGTGGCTACACCTTC.

The chain uses TRBV4-3 and TRBJ2-3, with D possibly TRBD1 on 6 matching bases. Per germline, CDR1 LGHNA and CDR2 YSLEER. V was cut by 0 bases and J by 2 bases, with 12 bases left in between. The CDR3 covers 16 residues. For the CDR3, the DNA is TGCGCCAGCAGCCAAGAGTGGGACACTTACACAGATACGCAGTATTTT. Translated, it gives CASSQEWDTYTDTQYF.

This chain joins TRBV9 and TRBJ2-1; D is uncertain. Germline V gene sequence: CDR1 SGDLS, CDR2 YYNGEE. This CDR3 has 13 residues. V lost 2 bases to trimming and J lost 4 bases, with 7 bases between them. The CDR3 spells CASSVGEYNEQFF. CDR3 in DNA: TGTGCCAGCAGCGTTGGTGAGTACAATGAGCAGTTCTTC.

The chain links TRBV7-6 to TRBJ2-1; 9 bases fit TRBD2. CDR1 and CDR2 from the germline V gene are SGHVS and FNYEAQ. Losses at the gene ends were 0 bases for V and 4 bases for J; bases not matched to a gene: 7. The CDR3 is made up of 17 amino acids. The CDR3 loop reads CASSLALRGGGYNEQFF. The CDR3, as DNA: TGTGCCAGCAGCTTAGCGTTGCGGGGGGGCGGTTACAATGAGCAGTTCTTC.

The J gene is TRBJ2-6, the V gene TRBV28, with TRBD2 as a possible D gene (6 bases). Trimming shortened V by 4 bases and J by 0 bases, and 13 bases separated the two germline ends. The germline gives CDR1 MDHEN, CDR2 SYDVKM. The CDR3 is 17 amino acids. The CDR3 sequence: CASSSVEGISGANVLTF. The CDR3 nucleotides are TGTGCCAGCAGTTCGGTGGAGGGAATCTCTGGGGCCAACGTCCTGACTTTC.

CDR3 bases: TGTGCCAGCTCAGCCGGGACACGTACCTACGAGCAGTACTTC. The encoded protein is CASSAGTRTYEQYF. The V call is TRBV18, the J call TRBJ2-7, with a possible D match to TRBD1 (6 bases). Germline CDR1 KGHSH, CDR2 LQKENI. V gave up 5 bases and J gave up 2 bases, with 13 bases separating them. There are 14 residues in the CDR3. The full variable domain, with the rest looked up from reference TRBV18 and TRBJ2-7, is NAGVMQNPRHLVRRRGQEARLRCSPMKGHSHVYWYRQLPEEGLKFMVYLQKENIIDESGMPKERFSAEFPKEGPSILRIQQVVRGDSAAYFCASSAGTRTYEQYFGPGTRLTVT.

This clone was seen once. The chain carries TRBV7-9 and TRBJ1-1; 7 nucleotides agree with TRBD1. J gave up 7 bases and V 6 bases, and 17 bases lay outside the gene matches. CDR1 SEHNR and CDR2 FQNEAQ come from the germline V gene (reference sequence). The CDR3 is 16 amino acids. The CDR3 loop reads CASSLTPYFTGDEAFF. For the CDR3, the DNA is TGTGCCAGCAGTCTCACTCCCTACTTCACAGGGGATGAAGCTTTCTTT. Using reference TRBV7-9 and TRBJ1-1 for the parts outside the CDR3, the full variable domain is DTGVSQNPRHKITKRGQNVTFRCDPISEHNRLYWYRQTLGQGPEFLTYFQNEAQLEKSRLLSDRFSAERPKGSFSTLEIQRTEQGDSAMYLCASSLTPYFTGDEAFFGQGTRLTVV.

The chain links TRBV6-5 to TRBJ2-1; maybe TRBD2 (5 bases). The CDR3 runs 16 residues. Germline V gene sequence: CDR1 MNHEY, CDR2 SVGAGI. V dropped 0 bases and J dropped 6 bases, with 15 bases sitting between them. The CDR3 nucleotides read TGTGCCAGCAGTTACTCCGGGGTATTAGTGAGCAATGAGCAGTTCTTC. Amino acids: CASSYSGVLVSNEQFF.

This clone was detected once. The rearrangement links TRBV19 to TRBJ2-2; a possible D gene is TRBD2 (7 bases). The CDR3 is 16 residues long. Trimming cost V 5 bases and J 5 bases, with 18 bases left between them. Germline V lookup: CDR1 LNHDA, CDR2 SQIVND (reference sequence). CDR3 residues: CASSPHWRGRTGELFF. The CDR3 DNA is TGTGCCAGTAGTCCGCACTGGCGGGGGCGGACCGGGGAGCTGTTTTTT.